Here is one T cell receptor beta chain with its context. This CDR3 has 15 residues. Germline CDR1 is SGHRS and CDR2 is YFSETQ. V was clipped by 3 bases and J by 1 base; unmatched bases: 3. The data were produced by immunoSEQ multiplex PCR, yet TCRdb's version contains in-frame clones alone and is incomplete. The data hold fewer than 250,000 clones, with 82% observed a single time. The data derive from a study of blood T cell repertoires in COVID-19. Study-level background: Spain, Italy and the United States supplied samples that represented acute and convalescent COVID-19.

This chain links TRBV5-1 with TRBJ2-5; TRBD1 matches at 10 bases. The specimen sequenced was peripheral blood. The clonotype originates from an older woman with acute or convalescent COVID-19. The CDR3 nucleotides are TGCGCCAGCAGCTCCGGGACAGGGGTCCAAGAGACCCAGTACTTC. Residues: CASSSGTGVQETQYF.